This T cell receptor (beta chain) was retrieved from a study of tissue T cells after allogeneic stem cell transplantation. The data were produced by immunoSEQ multiplex PCR, yet TCRdb's version contains in-frame clones alone and is incomplete. The sample has about 4,000 clones; around half are singletons. Study conclusions and caveats: Some tissue clones might be persisting host cells; their alloreactivity or antigen specificity was not determined. TCR repertoires tracked anatomic similarity, regardless of disease or transplant status. Only a limited share of tissue TCRs appeared in blood or spleen.

Stated time point: mouse harvest day 14 after allogeneic transplant. Tail vein injection delivered 10^7 T-cell-depleted bone marrow cells and 10^6 splenic CD5+ T cells. Tissues came from B6→BALB/c major-mismatch GVHD mice at day 7 or 14. This CDR3 spans 13 amino acids. Germline values: CDR1 KGHPV, CDR2 FQNQEV (reference sequence). Trimming took 7 bases from V and 3 from J, leaving 11 bases between them. On this clone: What it recognizes is unknown. The gene symbols are mouse symbols. The read finishes 1 residue shy of the CDR3 end, and the germline J gene is used to complete it.

The chain carries TRBV26 and TRBJ2-5, with D perhaps TRBD2 (6 bases). Sample: gut tissue. The source of this sequence is a female BALB/c mouse given C57BL/6 T cells with graft-versus-host disease after an allogeneic hematopoietic cell transplant. The covered CDR3 bases are TGTGCCAGCAACCCGGGACTTCAAGACACCCAGTAC. It yields the protein CASNPGLQDTQY. The CDR3 in full is CASNPGLQDTQYF.